The source of this T cell receptor (beta chain) is a study of control samples from healthy donors and cancer patients. Only in-frame clones appear in the TCRdb table, and some are missing; sequencing was by immunoSEQ multiplex PCR. Here the sample spans about 130,000 clones, over 75% being singletons. Sequencing was performed on blood. This TCR was sampled from a man younger than 35 in good health.

Written as DNA, the CDR3 is TGTGCCAGTGGAGGACAGGGTCCAAGCAATGAGCAGTTCTTC. This gives the protein CASGGQGPSNEQFF. The chain recombines TRBV7-9 with TRBJ2-1; 8 nucleotides line up with TRBD1. This CDR3 contains 14 residues. CDR1 is SEHNR and CDR2 is FQNEAQ in the germline V gene (reference sequence). Losses at the gene ends were 9 bases for V and 6 bases for J; bases not matched to a gene: 10.